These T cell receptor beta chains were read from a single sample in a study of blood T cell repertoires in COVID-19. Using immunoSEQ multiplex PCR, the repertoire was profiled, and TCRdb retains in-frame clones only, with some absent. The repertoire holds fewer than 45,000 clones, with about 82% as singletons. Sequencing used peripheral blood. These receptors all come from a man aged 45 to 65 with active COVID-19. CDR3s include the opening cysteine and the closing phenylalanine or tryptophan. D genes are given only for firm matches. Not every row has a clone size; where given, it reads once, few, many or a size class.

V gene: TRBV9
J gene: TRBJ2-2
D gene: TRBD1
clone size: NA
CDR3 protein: CASSADRGLGTGELFF
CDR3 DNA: TGTGCCAGCAGCGCAGACAGGGGGCTGGGGACCGGGGAGCTGTTTTTT

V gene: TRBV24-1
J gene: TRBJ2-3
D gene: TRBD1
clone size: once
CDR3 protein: CATSDGVRGSTDTQYF
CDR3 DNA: TGTGCCACCAGTGATGGTGTCAGGGGGAGCACAGATACGCAGTATTTT

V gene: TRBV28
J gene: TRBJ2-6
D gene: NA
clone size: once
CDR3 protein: CASGLATVAGANVLTF
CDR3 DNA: TGTGCCAGCGGTCTAGCAACAGTGGCTGGGGCCAACGTCCTGACTTTC

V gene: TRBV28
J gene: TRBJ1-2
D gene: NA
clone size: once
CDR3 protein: CASSTQGLGYTF
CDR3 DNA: TGTGCCAGCAGTACCCAGGGGCTTGGCTACACCTTC

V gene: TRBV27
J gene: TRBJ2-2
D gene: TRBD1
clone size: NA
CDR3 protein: CASSRGGGTGVTTGELFF
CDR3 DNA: TGTGCCAGCAGCAGGGGAGGGGGGACAGGGGTGACCACCGGGGAGCTGTTTTTT

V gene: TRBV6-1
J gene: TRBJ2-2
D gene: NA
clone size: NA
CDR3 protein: CASSDGEWYTGELFF
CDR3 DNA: TGTGCCAGCAGTGACGGGGAGTGGTACACCGGGGAGCTGTTTTTT

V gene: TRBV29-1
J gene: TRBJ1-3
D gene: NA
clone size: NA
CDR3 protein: CSATSGIAGNTIYF
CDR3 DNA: TGCAGCGCCACCTCGGGTATAGCGGGAAACACCATATATTTT

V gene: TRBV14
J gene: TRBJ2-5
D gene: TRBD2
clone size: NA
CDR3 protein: CASSIAGGVQETQYF
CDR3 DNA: TGTGCCAGCAGCATAGCGGGGGGCGTTCAAGAGACCCAGTACTTC

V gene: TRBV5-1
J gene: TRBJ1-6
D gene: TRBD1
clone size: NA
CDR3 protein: CASSDRDSYNSPLHF
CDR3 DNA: TGCGCCAGCAGCGACCGGGACAGTTATAATTCACCCCTCCACTTT

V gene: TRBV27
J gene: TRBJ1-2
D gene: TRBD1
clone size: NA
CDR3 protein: CASREGADYGYTF
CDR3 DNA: TGTGCCAGCAGGGAGGGGGCCGACTATGGCTACACCTTC

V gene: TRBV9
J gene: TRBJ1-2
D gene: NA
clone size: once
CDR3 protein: CALRQTNYGYTF
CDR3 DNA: TGTGCCTTGCGACAGACTAACTATGGCTACACCTTC

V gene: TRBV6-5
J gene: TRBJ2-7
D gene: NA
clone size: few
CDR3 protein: CASSYSRTGEQYF
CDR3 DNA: TGTGCCAGCAGTTACTCCCGTACGGGGGAGCAGTACTTC

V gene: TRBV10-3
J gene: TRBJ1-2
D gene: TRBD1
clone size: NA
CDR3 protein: CAISGGTGRHGYTF
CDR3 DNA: TGTGCCATCAGTGGGGGGACAGGGAGGCATGGCTACACCTTC

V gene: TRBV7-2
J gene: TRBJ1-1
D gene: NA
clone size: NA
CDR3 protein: CASSQRVNTEAFF
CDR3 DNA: TGTGCCAGCAGCCAAAGAGTGAACACTGAAGCTTTCTTT

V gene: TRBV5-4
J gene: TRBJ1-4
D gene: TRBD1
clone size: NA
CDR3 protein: CASSPGQGGEKLFF
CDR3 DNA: TGTGCCAGCAGCCCGGGACAGGGGGGTGAAAAACTGTTTTTT

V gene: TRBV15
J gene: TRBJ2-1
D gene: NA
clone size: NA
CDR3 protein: CATSSLIITSYNEQFF
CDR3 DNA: TGTGCCACCAGCAGCCTAATTATAACGTCCTACAATGAGCAGTTCTTC

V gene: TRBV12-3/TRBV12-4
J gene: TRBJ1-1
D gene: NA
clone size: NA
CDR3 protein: CASSVGGTEAFF
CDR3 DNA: TGTGCCAGCAGCGTAGGAGGCACTGAAGCTTTCTTT

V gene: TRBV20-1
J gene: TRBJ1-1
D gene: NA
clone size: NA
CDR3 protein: CSASYTEAFF
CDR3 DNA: TGCAGTGCTAGCTACACTGAAGCTTTCTTT

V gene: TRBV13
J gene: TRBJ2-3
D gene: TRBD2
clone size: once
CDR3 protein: CASSLGTASGGGYTDTQYF
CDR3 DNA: TGTGCCAGCAGCTTAGGCACGGCTAGCGGGGGGGGATACACAGATACGCAGTATTTT

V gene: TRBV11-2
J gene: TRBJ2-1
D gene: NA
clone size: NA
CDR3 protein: CASSTPRDSHSYNEQFF
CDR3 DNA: TGTGCCAGCAGCACCCCGCGGGACAGCCACTCCTACAATGAGCAGTTCTTC

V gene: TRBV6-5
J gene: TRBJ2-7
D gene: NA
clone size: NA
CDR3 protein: CASRGLAGASGEQYF
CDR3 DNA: TGTGCCAGCAGGGGGTTGGCAGGGGCGTCTGGCGAGCAGTACTTC

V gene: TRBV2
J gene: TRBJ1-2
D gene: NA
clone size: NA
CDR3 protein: CASSAGRAYGYTF
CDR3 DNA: TGTGCCAGCAGTGCCGGCAGGGCTTATGGCTACACCTTC

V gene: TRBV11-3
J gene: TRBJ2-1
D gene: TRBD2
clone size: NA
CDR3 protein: CASSSGPGLGLNEQFF
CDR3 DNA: TGTGCCAGCAGCTCGGGCCCGGGACTAGGTCTCAATGAGCAGTTCTTC

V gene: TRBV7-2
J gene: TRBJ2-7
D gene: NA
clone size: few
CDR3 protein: CASSLGQIHEQYF
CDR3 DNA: TGTGCCAGCAGCTTAGGGCAGATCCACGAGCAGTACTTC

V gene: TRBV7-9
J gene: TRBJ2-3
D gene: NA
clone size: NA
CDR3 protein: CASSLRGNTDTQYF
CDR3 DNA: TGTGCCAGCAGCTTACGGGGGAACACAGATACGCAGTATTTT